This T cell receptor beta chain was captured in a study of prognosis after radiotherapy for stage I lung cancer. As for the study in general: From early 2018 through early 2019, patients with stage I non-small cell lung cancer were enrolled.

Researchers used two-round multiplex PCR to amplify TCR beta CDR3 starting from genomic DNA. Primers were specific to each TRBV and TRBJ gene in first-round PCR. TCRdb called the multiplex PCR reads again in MiXCR, with one record for every CDR3 protein. The sample includes roughly 17,000 distinct CDR3 sequences, around 47% seen only once; the top ten take roughly two fifths. CDR1 is LGHDT and CDR2 is YNNKEL in the germline V gene (reference sequence). This CDR3 is 19 amino acids long. A remark on this clonotype: A junction end diverges from the germline sequence, so it may reflect a read error.

The sequence was collected from a donor older than 45 with non-small cell lung cancer. The chain couples TRBV3-1 to TRBJ1-5, with D maybe TRBD1 (5 bases). The starting material was PBMCs, obtained before or after stereotactic body radiation therapy (not recorded which). The CDR3 region is CTSSQKRSRTAGWGQPQHF. Written as DNA, the CDR3 is TGTACCAGCAGCCAGAAGCGATCGAGGACGGCCGGGTGGGGGCAGCCCCAGCATTTT.